This T cell receptor (beta chain) emerged from a study of primary melanoma T cells and metastatic recurrence (dated by TCRdb to the early 2020s). Regarding the complete study: A total of 150 to 250 primary melanomas made up the cohort, all of stage T2 to T4 and more than 1 mm thick. The T-cell fraction measured by TCR beta sequencing was compared against progression-free survival as the clinical outcome. Histopathological grading of tumor-infiltrating lymphocytes was compared with the T-cell fraction derived from sequencing. Whether patient outcome could be predicted by T-cell fraction and T-cell repertoire clonality in primary melanoma tumors was the question this study put to the test. Beyond this particular receptor, the publication reports: An effective T-cell-mediated antitumor response in primary melanoma was framed by the authors only as a suggestion, not a demonstrated mechanism. Tumor T-cell fraction was reported to predict progression-free survival independently of thickness, ulceration, mitotic rate and age. Regardless of nodal disease, mitotic rate or ulceration status, a T-cell fraction above 20% appeared to be protective. Compared with adding any other histopathological variable to tumor thickness, adding T-cell fraction reportedly produced a bigger improvement in progression-free survival prediction.

This clone has only a few counts. There is no known antigen for this receptor. No much larger clone is present one base from it, and per-base qualities are unavailable. Each patient's primary melanoma had been surgically resected and was viewed as potentially curable, though still at risk of metastatic recurrence. The protocol used for the library was the immunoSEQ multiplex PCR assay. Primary melanoma tumor tissue was subjected to high-throughput sequencing of the T-cell receptor beta chain. On the authors' methods: TCRB CDR3 sharing between samples and the distribution of insertions and deletions were included in the repertoire analyses. The predictive value of the T-cell fraction was ranked against histopathological variables by a gradient-boosted model. TCRdb retrieved this table from immuneACCESS and kept in-frame rearrangements only. Not all clones are present; in checked studies, unresolved V genes account for under half, and no reason is known for the remainder. V and J calls and clone size are copied from that table; D and trimming were computed from the DNA. The sample data list under 3,500 clones, and around 80% of these were observed just once. The top ten constitute around 21% of the sample.

Taken from the germline V gene, the CDR1 and CDR2 loops are MNHGY and SAAAGT. Trimming takes 5 bases off V and 6 bases off J; junction bases not matched to a gene: 2. Inclusive of the bounding cysteine and phenylalanine, the CDR3 is 13 residues long. The only DNA kept is the CDR3, 39 bases in frame from the first base. The chain links TRBV6-8 with TRBJ1-5, with 9 central nucleotides matching TRBD1. The specimen sequenced was melanoma tumor tissue. This sequence originates from a human donor with melanoma. The CDR3 region: CASSADRGQPQHF. In nucleotide form, the sequence is TGTGCCAGCAGTGCGGACAGGGGTCAGCCCCAGCATTTT.